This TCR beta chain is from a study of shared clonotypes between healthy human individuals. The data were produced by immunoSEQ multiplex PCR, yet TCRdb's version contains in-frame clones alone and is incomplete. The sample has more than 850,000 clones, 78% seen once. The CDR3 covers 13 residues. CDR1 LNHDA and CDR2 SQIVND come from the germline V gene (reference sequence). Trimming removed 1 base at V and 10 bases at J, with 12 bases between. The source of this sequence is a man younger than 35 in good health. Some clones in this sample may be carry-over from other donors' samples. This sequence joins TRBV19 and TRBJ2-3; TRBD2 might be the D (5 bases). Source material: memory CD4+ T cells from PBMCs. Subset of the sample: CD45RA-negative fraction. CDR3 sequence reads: CASSIAAGGPQYF. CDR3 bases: TGTGCCAGTAGTATAGCGGCGGGTGGTCCGCAGTATTTT.